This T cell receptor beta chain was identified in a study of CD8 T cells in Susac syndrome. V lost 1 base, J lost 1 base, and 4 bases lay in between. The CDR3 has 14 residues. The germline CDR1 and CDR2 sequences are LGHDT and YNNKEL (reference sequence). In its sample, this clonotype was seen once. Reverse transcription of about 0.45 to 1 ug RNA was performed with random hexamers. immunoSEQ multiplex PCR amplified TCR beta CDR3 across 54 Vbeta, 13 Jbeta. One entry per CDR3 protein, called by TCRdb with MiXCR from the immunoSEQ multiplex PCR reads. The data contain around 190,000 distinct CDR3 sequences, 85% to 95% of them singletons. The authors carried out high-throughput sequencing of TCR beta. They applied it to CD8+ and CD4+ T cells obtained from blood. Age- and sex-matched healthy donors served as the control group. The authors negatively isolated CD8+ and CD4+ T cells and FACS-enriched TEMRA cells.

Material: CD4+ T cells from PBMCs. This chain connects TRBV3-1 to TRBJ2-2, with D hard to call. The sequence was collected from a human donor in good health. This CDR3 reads CASSQVMNTGELFF. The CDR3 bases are TGTGCCAGCAGCCAAGTGATGAACACCGGGGAGCTGTTTTTT.